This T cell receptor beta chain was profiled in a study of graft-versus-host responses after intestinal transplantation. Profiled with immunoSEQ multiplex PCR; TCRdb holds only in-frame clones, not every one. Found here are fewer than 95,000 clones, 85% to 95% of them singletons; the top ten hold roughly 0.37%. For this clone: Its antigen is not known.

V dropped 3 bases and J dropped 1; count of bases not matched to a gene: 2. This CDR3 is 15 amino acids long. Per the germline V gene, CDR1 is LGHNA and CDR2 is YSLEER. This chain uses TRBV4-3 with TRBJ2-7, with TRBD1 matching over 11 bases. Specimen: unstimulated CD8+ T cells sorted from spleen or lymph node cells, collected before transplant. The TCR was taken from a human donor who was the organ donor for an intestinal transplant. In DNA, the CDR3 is TGCGCCAGCAGCCAGGGACAGGGGGTTTCCTACGAGCAGTACTTC. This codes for CASSQGQGVSYEQYF.